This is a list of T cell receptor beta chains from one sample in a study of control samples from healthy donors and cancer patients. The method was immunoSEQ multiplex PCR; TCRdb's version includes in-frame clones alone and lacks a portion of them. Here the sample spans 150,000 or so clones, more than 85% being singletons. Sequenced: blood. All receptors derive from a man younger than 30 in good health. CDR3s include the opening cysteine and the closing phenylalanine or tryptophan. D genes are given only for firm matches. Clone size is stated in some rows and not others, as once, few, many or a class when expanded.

CDR3nt: TGTGCCAGCAATTTGACGGTTGCAACTAATGAAAAACTGTTTTTT; CDR3aa: CASNLTVATNEKLFF; v_gene: TRBV6-7; j_gene: TRBJ1-4; abundance: NA; d_gene: NA
CDR3nt: TGTGCCAGCAGCCTAACGGGCAACAGGGGGCAAAGTGGCTACACCTTC; CDR3aa: CASSLTGNRGQSGYTF; v_gene: TRBV4-2; j_gene: TRBJ1-2; abundance: NA; d_gene: TRBD1
CDR3nt: TGTGCTAGTGGTTTGGTAATGCAGGGCCGAATCTCCTACGAGCAGTACTTC; CDR3aa: CASGLVMQGRISYEQYF; v_gene: TRBV12-5; j_gene: TRBJ2-7; abundance: NA; d_gene: NA
CDR3nt: TGCGCCAGCAGCCAATACCCGACGGCTTCCTACGAGCAGTACTTC; CDR3aa: CASSQYPTASYEQYF; v_gene: TRBV4-1; j_gene: TRBJ2-7; abundance: NA; d_gene: NA
CDR3nt: TGTGCCAGCAGTTCCCAGGGGGCGATTGGTGCAGATACGCAGTATTTT; CDR3aa: CASSSQGAIGADTQYF; v_gene: TRBV6-2/TRBV6-3; j_gene: TRBJ2-3; abundance: NA; d_gene: TRBD1
CDR3nt: TGTGCCAGCTCACTTACCTCCGGGACATCTGGGGCCAACGTCCTGACTTTC; CDR3aa: CASSLTSGTSGANVLTF; v_gene: TRBV18; j_gene: TRBJ2-6; abundance: once; d_gene: NA
CDR3nt: TGTGCCAGCGGAATTGGGGGGGGCGGCTATGGCTACACCTTC; CDR3aa: CASGIGGGGYGYTF; v_gene: TRBV11-2; j_gene: TRBJ1-2; abundance: once; d_gene: NA
CDR3nt: TGTGCCAGCAACCCGAATATCTACGAGCAGTACTTC; CDR3aa: CASNPNIYEQYF; v_gene: TRBV6-5; j_gene: TRBJ2-7; abundance: NA; d_gene: NA
CDR3nt: TGCGCCAGCAGCACCCAGTCCAGGGGCAATGAGCAGTTCTTC; CDR3aa: CASSTQSRGNEQFF; v_gene: TRBV5-1; j_gene: TRBJ2-1; abundance: few; d_gene: NA
CDR3nt: TGTGCCAGCAGTTACGGGGCAGGCGAATTAACCGGGGAGCTGTTTTTT; CDR3aa: CASSYGAGELTGELFF; v_gene: TRBV6-2/TRBV6-3; j_gene: TRBJ2-2; abundance: once; d_gene: NA
CDR3nt: TGTGCCACCAGTGATGGGGGGGTAGATACGCAGTATTTT; CDR3aa: CATSDGGVDTQYF; v_gene: TRBV24-1; j_gene: TRBJ2-3; abundance: NA; d_gene: TRBD2
CDR3nt: TGTGCCAGCAGTTCCAGCGATGGCACTGAAGCTTTCTTT; CDR3aa: CASSSSDGTEAFF; v_gene: TRBV6-5; j_gene: TRBJ1-1; abundance: NA; d_gene: NA
CDR3nt: TGTGCCTGGACCCGACTTGCAGATACGCAGTATTTT; CDR3aa: CAWTRLADTQYF; v_gene: TRBV30; j_gene: TRBJ2-3; abundance: NA; d_gene: NA